Described below is a single T cell receptor (beta chain) sequence and its context. This sample was included in a study of CD8 T cells in ankylosing spondylitis. In TCRdb, the 5' RACE reads were re-called with MiXCR into one record per CDR3 protein. The sample contains about 140,000 distinct CDR3 sequences, 7.5% to 9.5% of which appear only once. This CDR3 is 13 amino acids long. Trimming shortened V by 1 base and J by 7 bases, and 10 bases separated the two germline ends. Germline CDR1 reads SGHVS; CDR2 reads FQNEAQ. This sequence was found in a male donor with ankylosing spondylitis. The V gene is TRBV7-8, the J gene TRBJ1-2; possibly TRBD1 for D (5 bases). Source material: synovial fluid, either unsorted or a sorted T cell fraction (not recorded which). CDR3 nucleotides: TGTGCCAGCAGCTTAGGTCGCGGGGGTGGCTACACCTTC. It codes for CASSLGRGGGYTF.